Many counts were recorded for the clone carrying this T cell receptor beta chain. Its antigen is unidentified. TCRdb passed the RACE reads through MiXCR, listing each CDR3 protein once. Altogether 250,000 or so distinct CDR3 sequences are present, around 7% being singletons, with the ten largest covering roughly 1.2%. This sample is part of a study of human T cells and chemical hapten exposure. Indicated time point: pre-sensitization, week 0. Treatment noted: therapeutic diphenylcyclopropenone sensitization with weekly scalp DPC. General study findings and limits: Sensitization with DPC brought no change to TCRs above 1 in 1000 in frequency.

The CDR3 totals 12 residues. Germline CDR1 reads DFQATT; CDR2 reads SNEGSKA (reference sequence). V was clipped by 5 bases and J by 10 bases; unmatched bases: 5. The receptor was derived from a man aged 18 to 29 with alopecia areata. Some clones in this sample may be carry-over from other donors' samples. The chain combines TRBV20-1 with TRBJ1-6; 7 nucleotides line up with TRBD1. This specimen consisted of whole blood, obtained in connection with sensitization to the hapten diphenylcyclopropenone (DPC). Here the CDR3 reads CSARDSISPLHF. The CDR3 nucleotides read TGCAGTGCTCGGGACAGTATCTCACCCCTCCACTTT.